Below are 30 T cell receptor beta chains sequenced from a single sample in a study of blood T cell repertoires in COVID-19. The protocol was immunoSEQ multiplex PCR, while the TCRdb copy is restricted to in-frame clones and leaves out a portion. The table includes about 250,000 clones, 70% to 90% detected once. Source material: peripheral blood. Receptor source: a man aged 18 to 29 with active or convalescent COVID-19.

The chain has TRBV28 and TRBJ1-2; a possible D gene is TRBD1 (6 bases). Germline V CDR1 and CDR2: MDHEN, SYDVKM. The CDR3 is 14 amino acids. V was cut by 1 base and J by 8 bases, with 14 bases left in between. This chain's CDR3 is CASSLLAGVVGYTF. The CDR3, as DNA: TGTGCCAGCAGTTTATTGGCAGGGGTCGTCGGCTACACCTTC.

This clone came up once. The CDR3 DNA sequence: TGTGCCAGCAGTTTTTGGGGGGGGAACACTGAAGCTTTCTTT. It yields the protein CASSFWGGNTEAFF. The chain links TRBV27 to TRBJ1-1; tentatively, D is TRBD1 (5 bases). CDR3 length: 14 amino acids. V was pared by 3 bases and J by 1 base, with 9 bases between. Germline V gene data show CDR1 as MNHEY and CDR2 as SMNVEV (reference sequence).

This chain joins TRBV5-6 and TRBJ1-1; D is possibly TRBD1 (6 bases). V lost 3 bases to trimming and J lost 1 base, with 16 bases between them. This CDR3 has 16 amino acids. Per germline, CDR1 SGHDT and CDR2 YYEEEE. The CDR3 loop is CASSSRATGRNTEAFF. The CDR3 DNA reads as TGTGCCAGCAGCTCAAGGGCTACAGGGCGGAACACTGAAGCTTTCTTT.

This clone was observed a single time. V usage is TRBV29-1 and J usage is TRBJ1-3, with 8 bases fitting TRBD1. The germline CDR1 and CDR2 sequences are SQVTM and ANQGSEA. Trimming removed 7 bases from V and 4 bases from J; junction bases left unmatched: 3. The CDR3 runs to 12 residues. For the CDR3, the DNA is TGCAGCGGGACAGGGTCAGGAAACACCATATATTTT. It codes for CSGTGSGNTIYF.

This chain joins TRBV5-1 and TRBJ2-3; 7 bases fit TRBD1. V lost 2 bases to trimming and J lost 0 bases; unmatched junction nucleotides: 6. From germline, CDR1 is SGHRS and CDR2 YFSETQ. The CDR3 runs 16 residues. CDR3 in amino acids: CASSLETGISTDTQYF. The CDR3 region has the DNA TGCGCCAGCAGCTTAGAGACAGGGATTAGCACAGATACGCAGTATTTT.

The chain couples TRBV7-7 to TRBJ2-3; TRBD2 might be the D (7 bases). Germline loops: CDR1 SSHAT, CDR2 FNYEAQ (reference sequence). The length of the CDR3 is 15 residues. Trimming shortened V by 5 bases and J by 2 bases, and 14 bases separated the two germline ends. In DNA form, the CDR3 reads TGTGCCAGCAGCCTTCGGGGGGCTAACACAGATACGCAGTATTTT. Encoded protein: CASSLRGANTDTQYF.

The CDR3 DNA reads TGCGCCAGCAGCGGTATTCCGGGACTATTAAACAATGAGCAGTTCTTC. It codes for CASSGIPGLLNNEQFF. This chain joins TRBV5-1 and TRBJ2-1; 7 bases align to TRBD2. After removal of 4 bases from V and 5 bases from J, the junction contained 12 bases not matched to a gene. CDR3 length: 16 residues. The germline gives CDR1 SGHRS, CDR2 YFSETQ.

This chain joins TRBV6-6 and TRBJ2-5, with D possibly TRBD1 on 6 matching bases. The CDR3 runs to 14 residues. In germline, CDR1 is MNHNY, CDR2 SVGAGI (reference sequence). Trimming took 8 bases from V and 4 from J, leaving 17 bases between them. In nucleotides, the CDR3 is TGTGCCAGCGTAAGGGGGAGTCGGGTAGAGACCCAGTACTTC. Its translation: CASVRGSRVETQYF.

The rearrangement joins TRBV5-6 to TRBJ1-1, with D uncertain. Trimming shortened V by 0 bases and J by 4 bases, and 10 bases separated the two germline ends. Germline CDR1 SGHDT, CDR2 YYEEEE. This CDR3 has 14 amino acids. CDR3 DNA sequence: TGTGCCAGCAGCTTGGGGGTCTCGGGCACTGAAGCTTTCTTT. This encodes CASSLGVSGTEAFF.

This chain links TRBV9 with TRBJ1-3, with no clear D. This CDR3 has 14 residues. Trimming removed 4 bases from V and 2 bases from J, with 10 bases in between. Germline assignment: CDR1 SGDLS and CDR2 YYNGEE. The CDR3 nucleotides read TGTGCCAGCAGCCAACAACCGACTGGAAACACCATATATTTT. Translated, it gives CASSQQPTGNTIYF.

This clone appeared a few times. V gene TRBV12-3 or TRBV12-4 combines with J gene TRBJ1-2; D ambiguous. The CDR3 has 13 residues. Trimming pared 6 bases from V and 1 base from J, leaving 9 bases between. Written as DNA, the CDR3 is TGTGCCAGCAGCCCCCGCTATAACTATGGCTACACCTTC. Encoded protein: CASSPRYNYGYTF.

This chain links TRBV5-4 with TRBJ2-1, with TRBD2 identical over 9 bases. Trimming removed 1 base from V and 10 bases from J; junction bases left unmatched: 12. CDR3 length: 16 residues. Germline V gene sequence: CDR1 SGHNT, CDR2 YYREEE (reference sequence). This CDR3 is CASSLLKGLALDEQFF. Written as DNA, the CDR3 is TGTGCCAGCAGCTTGTTAAAGGGACTAGCTTTAGACGAGCAGTTCTTC.

This clone has a handful of counts. The chain employs TRBV6-5 and TRBJ1-2; a weak D match, TRBD1 (5 bases). V was trimmed by 6 bases and J by 3 bases, leaving 5 bases between them. Germline lookup yields CDR1 MNHEY and CDR2 SVGAGI. The CDR3 is made up of 11 amino acids. This chain's CDR3 is CASRTDYGYTF. CDR3 sequence (DNA): TGTGCCAGCAGGACAGACTATGGCTACACCTTC.

The CDR3 nucleotides are TGTGCCAGCAGATGGACAGGAGATGGCTACACCTTC. This encodes CASRWTGDGYTF. The genes are TRBV12-3 or TRBV12-4 and TRBJ1-2; the match to TRBD1 covers 7 bases. The V and J ends lost 6 bases and 6 bases, in that order; junction bases with no gene match: 4. This CDR3 comprises 12 residues.

The V gene is TRBV6-5, the J gene TRBJ1-4; D gene uncertain. The CDR3 is 15 amino acids. Deletions cut 2 bases from V and 5 bases from J, with 12 bases between. Germline values: CDR1 MNHEY, CDR2 SVGAGI. The CDR3 reads CASSYEGSSNEKLFF. For the CDR3, the DNA is TGTGCCAGCAGTTACGAAGGGAGCTCGAATGAAAAACTGTTTTTT.

V and J are TRBV9 and TRBJ2-3; 9 nucleotides agree with TRBD2. In germline, CDR1 is SGDLS, CDR2 YYNGEE. The CDR3 extends over 15 amino acids. Trimming cost V 3 bases and J 4 bases; bases outside gene matches: 6. In DNA, the CDR3 is TGTGCCAGCAGCGATAGCGGGAGAAGGTCAGATACGCAGTATTTT. Residues: CASSDSGRRSDTQYF. The full variable domain, its missing parts supplied by reference TRBV9 and TRBJ2-3, is DSGVTQTPKHLITATGQRVTLRCSPRSGDLSVYWYQQSLDQGLQFLIQYYNGEERAKGNILERFSAQQFPDLHSELNLSSLELGDSALYFCASSDSGRRSDTQYFGPGTRLTVL.

The genes are TRBV7-2 and TRBJ2-1, with D perhaps matching TRBD2 (6 bases). The CDR3 totals 17 residues. The ends were cut back, 5 bases at V and 7 bases at J, with 24 bases in the middle. From germline, CDR1 is SGHTA and CDR2 FQGNSA. This CDR3 reads CASSPRDSYLAGNEQFF. CDR3 DNA: TGTGCCAGCAGCCCTCGGGACTCTTATCTTGCTGGGAATGAGCAGTTCTTC.

Here the CDR3 reads CASSFRQGAYEQYF. As DNA, the CDR3 is TGTGCCAGCAGCTTCCGACAGGGAGCCTACGAGCAGTACTTC. The V and J genes are TRBV5-8 and TRBJ2-7; 7 positions agree with TRBD1. The CDR3 extends over 14 amino acids. Germline V gene lookup returns CDR1 SGHTS and CDR2 YDEGEE. Trimming cost V 2 bases and J 2 bases; bases outside gene matches: 4.

This chain uses TRBV10-3 with TRBJ1-6; 9 bases are shared with TRBD1. The CDR3 consists of 14 residues. Germline V gene data show CDR1 as ENHRY and CDR2 as SYGVKD. Losses at the gene ends were 6 bases for V and 5 bases for J; bases not matched to a gene: 2. The CDR3 nucleotides are TGTGCCATCAGGGGACAGGGTAATAATTCACCCCTCCACTTT. It translates to CAIRGQGNNSPLHF.

J is TRBJ1-3 and V is TRBV11-2; D is perhaps TRBD1 (6 bases). CDR3 size: 14 residues. Trimming stripped 5 bases from V and 2 bases from J, with 10 bases between. Germline CDR1 SGHAT, CDR2 FQNNGV. The CDR3 bases are TGTGCCAGCAGCCTCGCAGGGGCTGGAAACACCATATATTTT. This encodes CASSLAGAGNTIYF.

The chain links TRBV19 to TRBJ2-7; TRBD2 might be the D (6 bases). V lost 5 bases and J 7 bases, leaving 21 bases between the germline ends. This CDR3 region has 15 residues. Germline CDR1 is LNHDA and CDR2 is SQIVND (reference sequence). The CDR3 loop is CASSLRRTTAGEQYF. The DNA for the CDR3 is TGTGCCAGTAGTCTCCGACGGACCACGGCGGGGGAGCAGTACTTC.

This clone was found a few times. This sequence joins TRBV28 and TRBJ2-7, with D possibly being TRBD2 (5 bases). V was cut by 3 bases and J by 3 bases, with 12 bases left in between. CDR1 and CDR2 (germline): MDHEN, SYDVKM. The CDR3 consists of 14 residues. The CDR3 protein is CASSFRGKDYEQYF. The CDR3 bases are TGTGCCAGCAGTTTTCGGGGAAAGGACTACGAGCAGTACTTC.

This chain uses TRBV7-2 with TRBJ1-2; 10 bases map to TRBD1. Germline CDR1 reads SGHTA; CDR2 reads FQGNSA. J gave up 8 bases and V 5 bases, and 11 bases lay outside the gene matches. This CDR3 contains 15 residues. The CDR3 DNA reads TGTGCCAGCAGCCCCGCCCTGACAGGGGGCAGGGGCTACACCTTC. Protein sequence: CASSPALTGGRGYTF. Filled out from reference TRBV7-2 and TRBJ1-2, the complete variable domain reads GAGVSQSPSNKVTEKGKDVELRCDPISGHTALYWYRQSLGQGLEFLIYFQGNSAPDKSGLPSDRFSAERTGGSVSTLTIQRTQQEDSAVYLCASSPALTGGRGYTFGSGTRLTVV.

The J gene is TRBJ2-3, the V gene TRBV19, with TRBD1 identical over 7 bases. The ends lost 7 bases at V and 2 bases at J; junction bases unmatched: 9. CDR3 size: 15 residues. Germline V gives CDR1 LNHDA, CDR2 SQIVND (reference sequence). CDR3 in DNA: TGTGCCAGTACCCCAGGGGGTGCGAACACAGATACGCAGTATTTT. It translates to CASTPGGANTDTQYF.

The CDR3 bases are TGTGCCAGCAGCGTAGTAGGGGGCGCCCCCACTGAAGCTTTCTTT. Encoded protein: CASSVVGGAPTEAFF. The V call is TRBV9, the J call TRBJ1-1; 7 nucleotides agree with TRBD1. Trimming at V came to 0 bases and at J to 4 bases, leaving 6 bases not matched to a gene. The CDR3 totals 15 residues. CDR1 and CDR2 (germline): SGDLS, YYNGEE.

This clone was seen a few times. Other nucleotide sequences from this sample produce the same CDR3. The CDR3 loop reads CASSWTGGGNQPQHF. As DNA, the CDR3 is TGTGCCAGCAGTTGGACAGGGGGCGGGAATCAGCCCCAGCATTTT. The chain links TRBV28 to TRBJ1-5, with 11 positions matching TRBD1. The CDR3 consists of 15 residues. CDR1 and CDR2 (germline): MDHEN, SYDVKM. Trimming removed 4 bases from V and 4 bases from J; junction bases left unmatched: 3.

CDR3 in amino acids: CASSLKSGTGLNTEAFF. The DNA of the CDR3 is TGTGCCAGCAGCTTAAAATCCGGGACAGGGCTGAACACTGAAGCTTTCTTT. This chain connects TRBV7-2 to TRBJ1-1, with TRBD1 identical over 9 bases. Trimming at V came to 2 bases and at J to 0 bases, leaving 7 bases not matched to a gene. The CDR3 is 17 amino acids. Germline assignment: CDR1 SGHTA and CDR2 FQGNSA.

J is TRBJ1-2 and V is TRBV13; TRBD1 agrees at 11 bases. The CDR3 has 14 residues. Looked up from germline, CDR1 is PRHDT and CDR2 is FYEKMQ (reference sequence). J lost 3 bases, V lost 3 bases, and 0 bases had no gene match. CDR3 amino acids: CASSLGQGDYGYTF. CDR3 coding DNA: TGTGCCAGCAGCTTGGGACAGGGGGACTATGGCTACACCTTC.

This clone was seen only once. This chain links TRBV9 with TRBJ2-3, with 7 bases lining up with TRBD2. This CDR3 is built from 17 residues. From germline, CDR1 is SGDLS and CDR2 YYNGEE. The V gene end was trimmed by 0 bases and the J gene end by 3 bases; junction bases not matched to a gene: 10. The CDR3 DNA reads TGTGCCAGCAGCGTAGATGAGACGGGAGGTTCTACAGATACGCAGTATTTT. It translates to CASSVDETGGSTDTQYF.

The chain's CDR3 is CASSQDGIAGDETQYF. The DNA for the CDR3 is TGTGCCAGCAGCCAAGATGGAATAGCGGGGGACGAGACCCAGTACTTC. J is TRBJ2-5 and V is TRBV14; 9 bases match TRBD2. Looked up from germline, CDR1 is SGHDN and CDR2 is FVKESK. The trim removed 0 bases at V and 5 bases at J, leaving 7 bases unmatched. This CDR3 has 16 residues.